The 32 T cell receptor beta chains in this list originate from one sample, sequenced in a study of T-cell memory formation after mild COVID-19. TCRdb called the 5' RACE reads again in MiXCR, with one record for every CDR3 protein. Here the sample spans approximately 570,000 distinct CDR3 sequences, around 17% being singletons. Sequencing input: PBMCs or a T cell subset sorted from them (not recorded which). The receptor set was obtained from an adult woman who had mild COVID-19 (a few samples of this study predate the infection). Cell type and time point are not known.

The CDR3 DNA reads TGTGCCAGCAGCTTAGCTCCTTCCGGGACAGGCTGGTATGTCCTCCACTTT. It specifies CASSLAPSGTGWYVLHF. The chain employs TRBV7-9 and TRBJ1-6; 8 bases fit TRBD1. The junction had 16 bases not matched to a gene; V was cut back by 0 bases and J by 15 bases. The CDR3 consists of 17 residues. CDR1 and CDR2 from the germline V gene are SEHNR and FQNEAQ (reference sequence).

There are a few counts of this clonotype. V gene TRBV5-1 combines with J gene TRBJ2-7; TRBD1 matches at 9 bases. The CDR3 runs to 16 residues. The germline V gene encodes CDR1 SGHRS and CDR2 YFSETQ. V lost 4 bases and J lost 6; bases outside the gene matches: 14. The CDR3 region has the DNA TGCGCCAGCAGCCCGGGACAGGGAGGCCCCAGAGGCGAGCAGTACTTC. This codes for CASSPGQGGPRGEQYF.

In its sample, this clonotype was seen a few times. The gene calls are TRBV6-2 or TRBV6-3 and TRBJ2-1, with unresolved D. The CDR3 is 13 residues long. The germline V gene encodes CDR1 MNHEY and CDR2 SVGEGT. V was cut by 6 bases and J by 10 bases, with 16 bases left in between. CDR3 in DNA: TGTGCCAGCAGCCCAATGGGTGTTTCCGAGCAGTTCTTC. Translation: CASSPMGVSEQFF.

The chain recombines TRBV12-3 or TRBV12-4 with TRBJ2-2, with 7 nucleotides matching TRBD1. V shed 6 bases, J shed 6 bases, and the junction held 4 bases outside the gene matches. This CDR3 contains 13 residues. The CDR3 loop reads CASSTGVSGELFF. The CDR3 DNA reads TGTGCCAGCAGCACAGGGGTGTCCGGGGAGCTGTTTTTT.

This clonotype was seen more than once but under ten times. V usage is TRBV7-8 and J usage is TRBJ2-1; 7 bases line up with TRBD2. In germline, CDR1 is SGHVS, CDR2 FQNEAQ. The junction had 10 bases not matched to a gene; V was cut back by 7 bases and J by 7 bases. This CDR3 is 14 amino acids long. The CDR3 DNA sequence: TGTGCCAGCATTGGCTCACTAGCGCTGAATGAGCAGTTCTTC. This encodes CASIGSLALNEQFF. Full variable domain (outside the CDR3, taken from reference TRBV7-8 and TRBJ2-1): GAGVSQSPRYKVAKRGQDVALRCDPISGHVSLFWYQQALGQGPEFLTYFQNEAQLDKSGLPSDRFFAERPEGSVSTLKIQRTQQEDSAVYLCASIGSLALNEQFFGPGTRLTVL.

This clonotype was seen ten or more times. The V call is TRBV4-3, the J call TRBJ1-4; D unclear. Germline V CDR1 and CDR2: LGHNA, YSLEER. The CDR3 is 15 residues long. The germline V and J ends were trimmed by 6 bases and 0 bases, with 11 bases remaining between them. CDR3 sequence reads: CASRERAATNEKLFF. DNA for the CDR3: TGCGCCAGCAGGGAAAGGGCCGCAACTAATGAAAAACTGTTTTTT.

This clonotype was counted at least ten times. This chain uses TRBV24-1 with TRBJ2-1; D uncertain. V was trimmed by 4 bases and J by 0 bases, leaving 15 bases between them. Germline loops: CDR1 KGHDR, CDR2 SFDVKD. The CDR3 sequence is 17 residues long. The CDR3 DNA reads as TGTGCCACCAGTGACCACGGCATCTCCGGCTCCTACAATGAGCAGTTCTTC. Protein: CATSDHGISGSYNEQFF.

The CDR3 DNA reads as TGTGCCAGCAGCCAAGATATGGGACAGCGAAACACCATATATTTT. Protein product: CASSQDMGQRNTIYF. The V call is TRBV3-1, the J call TRBJ1-3, with 7 bases identical to TRBD1. Germline CDR1 is LGHDT and CDR2 is YNNKEL (reference sequence). This CDR3 comprises 15 residues. Trimming removed 0 bases from V and 5 bases from J; junction bases left unmatched: 4.

This chain connects TRBV7-8 to TRBJ2-3; the D call may be TRBD1 or TRBD2 (6 bases each). The CDR3 contains 17 residues. V was trimmed by 6 bases and J by 0 bases, leaving 19 bases between them. The germline V gene has CDR1 SGHVS and CDR2 FQNEAQ. CDR3 sequence reads: CASSSHPGGTSTDTQYF. The CDR3 DNA is TGTGCCAGCAGTTCGCATCCCGGGGGCACTAGCACAGATACGCAGTATTTT.

V gene TRBV12-3 or TRBV12-4 combines with J gene TRBJ1-2; 8 nucleotides match TRBD1. Unmatched junction bases numbered 7, after V lost 6 bases and J lost 7 bases. CDR3 length: 13 residues. CDR3 residues: CASRKTGVVGYTF. The CDR3 nucleotides are TGTGCCAGCAGAAAGACAGGGGTGGTTGGCTACACCTTC.

This clonotype was detected many times. The V gene is TRBV12-3 or TRBV12-4, the J gene TRBJ2-1, with TRBD2 matching 9 bases. V dropped 6 bases and J dropped 4; count of bases not matched to a gene: 19. This CDR3 has 19 residues. In DNA, the CDR3 is TGTGCCAGCAGGGTTGGGACTAGCCGACGACACGGGAGATACAATGAGCAGTTCTTC. Amino acid sequence: CASRVGTSRRHGRYNEQFF.

V is TRBV30 and J is TRBJ2-7; D could derive from TRBD1 or TRBD2 (5 bases each). CDR1 and CDR2 (germline): GTSNPN, SVGIG (reference sequence). Trimming took off 4 bases at V and 3 bases at J, with 16 bases between the two ends. CDR3 size: 14 residues. The CDR3 spells CAWNAQGPLYEQYF. The CDR3 DNA follows: TGTGCCTGGAACGCCCAGGGACCCCTCTACGAGCAGTACTTC. Full variable domain (remainder filled in from reference TRBV30 and TRBJ2-7): SQTIHQWPATLVQPVGSPLSLECTVEGTSNPNLYWYRQAAGRGLQLLFYSVGIGQISSEVPQNLSASRPQDRQFILSSKKLLLSDSGFYLCAWNAQGPLYEQYFGPGTRLTVT.

In its sample, this clonotype was seen many times. The CDR3 reads CASSQYTGMDQPQHF. The CDR3, as DNA: TGCGCCAGCAGCCAATATACAGGCATGGATCAGCCCCAGCATTTT. The V call is TRBV4-1, the J call TRBJ1-5; possibly TRBD1 for D (5 bases). V was clipped by 2 bases and J by 5 bases, with 13 bases between them. The CDR3 runs to 15 residues. Germline V gene data show CDR1 as MGHRA and CDR2 as YSYEKL.

In its sample, this clonotype was seen a few times. One end of the junction does not line up with germline, which may come from a read error. The chain is built from TRBV7-7 and TRBJ2-5, with D hard to call. Germline assignment: CDR1 SSHAT and CDR2 FNYEAQ (reference sequence). This CDR3 has 14 amino acids. In nucleotides, the CDR3 is TGTGCTAGCAGCTTAGACCTTTCTTTAGAGACCCAGTACTTC. Its protein is CASSLDLSLETQYF. Complete variable domain (other parts from reference TRBV7-7 and TRBJ2-5): GAGVSQSPRYKVTKRGQDVTLRCDPISSHATLYWYQQALGQGPEFLTYFNYEAQPDKSGLPSDRFSAERPEGSISTLTIQRTEQRDSAMYRCASSLDLSLETQYFGPGTRLLVL.

This clonotype turned up a few times. The chain joins TRBV7-2 to TRBJ1-1, with D hard to call. Germline V gives CDR1 SGHTA, CDR2 FQGNSA. Trimming removed 1 base from V and 0 bases from J, with 6 bases in between. The length of the CDR3 is 14 residues. The CDR3, as DNA: TGTGCCAGCAGCTTAGACGTCATGAACACTGAAGCTTTCTTT. Residues: CASSLDVMNTEAFF.

This clonotype was found a few times. The V call is TRBV24-1, the J call TRBJ2-1, with 15 positions matching TRBD2. CDR3 size: 18 residues. The J segment lost 4 bases and the V segment lost 3 bases, leaving 6 bases of the junction unmatched. The germline gives CDR1 KGHDR, CDR2 SFDVKD. The CDR3 loop reads CATSDITGTSGRYNEQFF. CDR3 DNA sequence: TGTGCCACCAGTGATATAACCGGGACTAGCGGGAGGTACAATGAGCAGTTCTTC.

The chain is built from TRBV25-1 and TRBJ1-1; 9 nucleotides line up with TRBD1. Germline V CDR1 and CDR2: MGHDK, SYGVNS. V lost 4 bases and J lost 6; bases outside the gene matches: 3. The CDR3 runs to 13 residues. Here the CDR3 DNA reads TGTGCCAGCAGTGCCCGGACAGGGGCTGAAGCTTTCTTT. Its protein product is CASSARTGAEAFF.

The gene calls are TRBV6-5 and TRBJ2-7, with 7 bases aligning to TRBD2. With V trimmed by 5 bases and J by 1 base, 5 bases remained unmatched. The CDR3 has 14 amino acids. Germline-derived CDR1 and CDR2 are MNHEY and SVGAGI. The CDR3 DNA reads as TGTGCCAGCAGTGGCGGGAGTATATCCTACGAGCAGTACTTC. Protein product: CASSGGSISYEQYF.

V usage is TRBV4-2 and J usage is TRBJ2-2, with TRBD2 matching over 14 bases. The germline V gene encodes CDR1 LGHNA and CDR2 YNFKEQ. With V trimmed by 4 bases and J by 7 bases, 8 bases remained unmatched. CDR3 size: 17 residues. The CDR3 region has the DNA TGTGCCAGCAGCCCGGGACTAGCGGGGGACTTTGGCGGGGAGCTGTTTTTT. This codes for CASSPGLAGDFGGELFF.

V is TRBV5-8 and J is TRBJ2-2; 8 bases agree with TRBD2. Germline V lookup: CDR1 SGHTS, CDR2 YDEGEE. CDR3 size: 15 residues. Trimming at V came to 2 bases and at J to 7 bases, leaving 7 bases not matched to a gene. As DNA, the CDR3 is TGTGCCAGCAGCTTAGAAACCAGCGGGGGCGGGGAGCTGTTTTTT. Translation: CASSLETSGGGELFF.

This clonotype was observed a handful of times. The chain is built from TRBV20-1 and TRBJ2-1; 7 positions agree with TRBD2. Germline CDR1 DFQATT, CDR2 SNEGSKA (reference sequence). The CDR3 contains 15 residues. Trimming removed 0 bases from V and 4 bases from J; junction bases left unmatched: 6. The chain's CDR3 is CSARDLTSRYNEQFF. The CDR3 DNA is TGCAGTGCTAGAGATCTGACTAGCAGATACAATGAGCAGTTCTTC.

This chain connects TRBV20-1 to TRBJ1-1; maybe TRBD1 (5 bases). Per the germline V gene, CDR1 is DFQATT and CDR2 is SNEGSKA (reference sequence). The CDR3 has 13 amino acids. V was cut by 0 bases and J by 10 bases, with 15 bases left in between. CDR3 DNA sequence: TGCAGTGCTAGAGATCCGACAGTCAGGAGAGCTTTCTTT. As protein: CSARDPTVRRAFF.

This clonotype came up a few times. The junction and the germline gene differ at one end; a read error may be behind it. This chain joins TRBV4-1 and TRBJ1-6, with 7 nucleotides matching TRBD1. The CDR3 length is 14 residues. Germline V gene sequence: CDR1 MGHRA, CDR2 YSYEKL. The CDR3 bases are TGTGCCAGCAGCCAAGGGCAGGGGGGCTCACCCCTCCACTTT. Its protein is CASSQGQGGSPLHF.

The chain joins TRBV29-1 to TRBJ1-1, with 8 bases matching TRBD1. There are 12 residues in the CDR3. The germline gives CDR1 SQVTM, CDR2 ANQGSEA. V shed 6 bases and J 7 bases; nucleotides not matched to a gene: 7. The chain's CDR3 is CSVKGQDVEAFF. The CDR3 DNA follows: TGCAGCGTGAAGGGACAGGATGTTGAAGCTTTCTTT.

This clonotype was detected only a few times. The chain links TRBV27 to TRBJ2-7, with 8 nucleotides matching TRBD1. The CDR3 is 14 residues long. Germline loops: CDR1 MNHEY, CDR2 SMNVEV (reference sequence). J was trimmed by 3 bases and V by 7 bases; bases with no gene match: 8. CDR3 bases: TGTGCCAGCAAGACGACAGGGGCAGTCTACGAGCAGTACTTC. It yields the protein CASKTTGAVYEQYF.

V usage is TRBV18 and J usage is TRBJ1-1; no reliable D call. Germline V gene data show CDR1 as KGHSH and CDR2 as LQKENI. The CDR3 runs to 14 residues. V was cut by 0 bases and J by 10 bases, with 15 bases left in between. This chain's CDR3 is CASSPPQHSWVAFF. CDR3 DNA: TGTGCCAGCTCACCACCACAACATTCCTGGGTAGCTTTCTTT.

V usage is TRBV4-1 and J usage is TRBJ2-3; TRBD2 matches at 7 bases. CDR1 is MGHRA and CDR2 is YSYEKL in the germline V gene. This CDR3 is 17 amino acids long. J gave up 4 bases and V 4 bases, and 14 bases lay outside the gene matches. In DNA form, the CDR3 reads TGCGCCAGCAGCCCAAGCGGGGCCAGGGAAGTGGCAGATACGCAGTATTTT. Residues: CASSPSGAREVADTQYF.

This clonotype was counted a few times. One end of the junction is discordant with germline, which a read error may explain. The chain is built from TRBV19 and TRBJ1-2; D possibly corresponds to TRBD1 (5 bases). Looked up from germline, CDR1 is LNHDA and CDR2 is SQIVND (reference sequence). This CDR3 is 16 amino acids long. Written as DNA, the CDR3 is TGTGCCAGTAAGGCCCTGTTCGGGGGACCTAATTATGGCTACACCTTC. As protein: CASKALFGGPNYGYTF.

The chain recombines TRBV5-6 with TRBJ1-5; 9 bases are shared with TRBD1. The germline V gene has CDR1 SGHDT and CDR2 YYEEEE. The CDR3 covers 18 residues. J gave up 7 bases and V 3 bases, and 17 bases lay outside the gene matches. CDR3 region: CASSSATGGGFLGQPQHF. In DNA, the CDR3 is TGTGCCAGCAGCTCGGCTACAGGGGGCGGTTTTCTCGGGCAGCCCCAGCATTTT.

The chain links TRBV7-9 to TRBJ2-2; possibly TRBD1 for D (6 bases). Germline-derived CDR1 and CDR2 are SEHNR and FQNEAQ (reference sequence). The CDR3 sequence is 14 residues long. Trimming left V 5 bases short and J 6 bases short, with 13 bases between. CDR3 amino acids: CASSRSDRSGELFF. The CDR3 nucleotides are TGTGCCAGCAGCCGATCCGACAGGTCCGGGGAGCTGTTTTTT.

The V and J genes are TRBV20-1 and TRBJ1-2; D unresolved. The CDR3 is 14 residues long. CDR1 and CDR2 (germline): DFQATT, SNEGSKA (reference sequence). Trimming cost V 2 bases and J 8 bases, with 18 bases left between them. The CDR3 reads CSARRPSSTGGYTF. The CDR3 coding sequence is TGCAGTGCTAGACGTCCGAGTTCTACGGGGGGCTACACCTTC.

The V gene is TRBV5-1, the J gene TRBJ1-2, with a tentative D call TRBD1 (6 bases). Germline loops: CDR1 SGHRS, CDR2 YFSETQ. The CDR3 is made up of 15 amino acids. The V and J ends lost 4 bases and 2 bases respectively, with 15 bases between them. The CDR3 sequence: CASSPGQPTNYGYTF. The DNA of the CDR3 is TGCGCCAGCAGCCCTGGACAGCCGACAAACTATGGCTACACCTTC.